Below, 15 T cell receptor beta chains from the same sample are listed, as sequenced in a study of cytomegalovirus exposure and HLA in healthy donors (TCRdb year 2017). The method behind the library was the immunoSEQ multiplex PCR assay. A mixture of 60 forward primers for TCR Vbeta segments and 13 reverse primers for TCR Jbeta segments was used in the multiplex PCR. Sourced from immuneACCESS, this table was stored by TCRdb with only in-frame sequences that have V and J called. A share of the clones is absent; for the studies checked, an unresolved V gene accounts for under half, and the remainder has no known explanation. The sample profile shows about 130,000 clones; about 80% of them were found once. The top ten clones comprise 1% of the sample. Sequencing input: PBMCs. These receptors all stem from a man between 40 and 49 years old in good health and CMV-seronegative.

The chain recombines TRBV29-1 with TRBJ2-2; perhaps TRBD1 as D (6 bases). The V gene's germline CDR1 is SQVTM and CDR2 ANQGSEA. V dropped 4 bases and J dropped 4 bases, with 13 bases sitting between them. The CDR3 is 14 amino acids. CDR3 DNA: TGCAGCGTTGCCAGGGGCCTCTCCACCGGGGAGCTGTTTTTT. This gives the protein CSVARGLSTGELFF.

This clone was observed a few times. V and J are TRBV7-2 and TRBJ1-5; TRBD1 matches 11 bases. CDR1 and CDR2 from the germline V gene are SGHTA and FQGNSA. V lost 3 bases and J lost 7; bases outside the gene matches: 2. The CDR3 length is 14 residues. The CDR3 sequence is CASSLDRGPQPQHF. The DNA of the CDR3 is TGTGCCAGCAGCTTGGACAGGGGGCCCCAGCCCCAGCATTTT.

Remarks on this clone: It is likely a read error, because the conserved phenylalanine at the end of the CDR3 is missing. The rearrangement uses TRBV5-1 and TRBJ1-6, with D perhaps TRBD1 (6 bases). Per germline, CDR1 SGHRS and CDR2 YFSETQ. The CDR3 length is 17 residues. V shed 6 bases and J shed 7 bases, with 23 bases lying between them. The CDR3 sequence: CASTLEGGGAMNSPLHV. The CDR3 nucleotides are TGCGCCAGCACGCTCGAAGGCGGGGGGGCGATGAATTCACCCCTCCACGTT.

The chain links TRBV9 to TRBJ2-2; the match to TRBD2 covers 8 bases. With 5 bases clipped from V and 2 bases from J, the junction kept 2 bases outside the gene matches. Germline-derived CDR1 and CDR2 are SGDLS and YYNGEE. The CDR3 has 14 amino acids. The CDR3 loop reads CASRTSDNTGELFF. The CDR3 DNA reads TGTGCCAGCAGGACTAGCGACAACACCGGGGAGCTGTTTTTT.

The genes are TRBV15 and TRBJ2-7, with 7 bases fitting TRBD2. The CDR3 totals 15 residues. Trimming at V came to 5 bases and at J to 7 bases, leaving 14 bases not matched to a gene. Per germline, CDR1 LNHNV and CDR2 YYDKDF (reference sequence). Here the CDR3 reads CATSSQTGGGSEQYF. The DNA for the CDR3 is TGTGCCACCAGCTCCCAAACTGGGGGAGGGAGTGAGCAGTACTTC. Supplemented by reference TRBV15 and TRBJ2-7, the full variable domain reads DAMVIQNPRYQVTQFGKPVTLSCSQTLNHNVMYWYQQKSSQAPKLLFHYYDKDFNNEADTPDNFQSRRPNTSFCFLDIRSPGLGDTAMYLCATSSQTGGGSEQYFGPGTRLTVT.

The V gene is TRBV7-2, the J gene TRBJ2-7; D is perhaps TRBD1 (6 bases). The CDR3 is made up of 15 amino acids. The ends were cut back, 0 bases at V and 0 bases at J, with 9 bases in the middle. Germline V gene sequence: CDR1 SGHTA, CDR2 FQGNSA. The CDR3 nucleotides read TGTGCCAGCAGCTTAGCGGACAGTCTCTCCTACGAGCAGTACTTC. It translates to CASSLADSLSYEQYF.

In its sample, this clone was seen a few times. The chain couples TRBV7-2 to TRBJ2-5, with 12 bases fitting TRBD2. CDR1 is SGHTA, CDR2 FQGNSA, per germline. The CDR3 runs to 19 residues. The V segment lost 5 bases and the J segment 5 bases; nucleotides outside the gene matches: 18. This CDR3 is CASSPEALASGGARETQYF. The CDR3 DNA is TGTGCCAGCAGCCCAGAGGCCCTAGCTAGCGGGGGGGCCAGGGAGACCCAGTACTTC.

V and J are TRBV6-1 and TRBJ2-7, with no clear D. With 6 bases removed from V and 6 bases from J, the gap between germline ends came to 18 bases. Germline CDR1 is MNHNS and CDR2 is SASEGT. This CDR3 region has 14 residues. CDR3: CASRAYGVQSEQYF. The CDR3, as DNA: TGTGCCAGCAGGGCCTATGGAGTACAAAGCGAGCAGTACTTC.

The gene calls are TRBV27 and TRBJ1-2; 7 bases are a match to TRBD1. V shed 4 bases, J shed 0 bases, and the junction held 2 bases outside the gene matches. This CDR3 has 14 residues. In germline, CDR1 is MNHEY, CDR2 SMNVEV (reference sequence). The CDR3 region has the DNA TGTGCCAGCAGTTGGACAGGATCTAACTATGGCTACACCTTC. This gives the protein CASSWTGSNYGYTF.

The rearrangement uses TRBV28 and TRBJ1-6; weak D call: TRBD1 (6 bases). CDR1 MDHEN and CDR2 SYDVKM come from the germline V gene. The CDR3 runs to 15 residues. V lost 7 bases and J lost 4, with 14 bases in between. For the CDR3, the DNA is TGTGCCAGCAAAACGGGGGGCGATTATAATTCACCCCTCCACTTT. Its protein is CASKTGGDYNSPLHF.

Worth noting for this clone: The sample holds other DNA sequences that translate to the same CDR3. The chain joins TRBV7-2 to TRBJ2-3; tentatively, D is TRBD1 (6 bases). Trimming pared 3 bases from V and 0 bases from J, leaving 7 bases between. Germline lookup yields CDR1 SGHTA and CDR2 FQGNSA. CDR3 length: 14 residues. CDR3 in amino acids: CASSLRGSTDTQYF. The CDR3 coding sequence is TGTGCCAGCAGCTTGAGGGGGAGCACAGATACGCAGTATTTT. The full variable domain, completed using reference TRBV7-2 and TRBJ2-3, is GAGVSQSPSNKVTEKGKDVELRCDPISGHTALYWYRQSLGQGLEFLIYFQGNSAPDKSGLPSDRFSAERTGGSVSTLTIQRTQQEDSAVYLCASSLRGSTDTQYFGPGTRLTVL.

The chain recombines TRBV9 with TRBJ1-2; 8 bases fit TRBD1. Germline V gene lookup returns CDR1 SGDLS and CDR2 YYNGEE. The junction had 4 bases not matched to a gene; V was cut back by 3 bases and J by 0 bases. The CDR3 length is 15 residues. CDR3 residues: CASSAGTGSNYGYTF. DNA for the CDR3: TGTGCCAGCAGCGCCGGGACAGGCTCTAACTATGGCTACACCTTC.

The chain is built from TRBV28 and TRBJ2-7; TRBD1 agrees at 9 bases. The junction had 14 bases not matched to a gene; V was cut back by 8 bases and J by 6 bases. The germline CDR1 and CDR2 sequences are MDHEN and SYDVKM. The CDR3 sequence is 15 residues long. CDR3: CASHYLRDRALEQYF. CDR3 sequence (DNA): TGTGCCAGCCATTACCTTCGGGACAGGGCCCTCGAGCAGTACTTC. Full variable domain (rest looked up from reference TRBV28 and TRBJ2-7): DVKVTQSSRYLVKRTGEKVFLECVQDMDHENMFWYRQDPGLGLRLIYFSYDVKMKEKGDIPEGYSVSREKKERFSLILESASTNQTSMYLCASHYLRDRALEQYFGPGTRLTVT.

The gene calls are TRBV5-1 and TRBJ2-5; 10 bases match TRBD2. V lost 0 bases and J lost 5; bases outside the gene matches: 4. Germline V gene lookup returns CDR1 SGHRS and CDR2 YFSETQ. The CDR3 has 15 residues. The CDR3 DNA reads TGCGCCAGCAGCTTGGCCGAAGCGGGGGGGGAGACCCAGTACTTC. The encoded protein is CASSLAEAGGETQYF.

The sample holds a few counts of this clone. In nucleotides, the CDR3 is TGCGCCAGCAGCCAAGTGAGCGGGGGGGCCTCATACAATGAGCAGTTCTTC. Residues: CASSQVSGGASYNEQFF. V and J are TRBV4-1 and TRBJ2-1; 10 bases are a match to TRBD2. In germline, CDR1 is MGHRA, CDR2 YSYEKL. After removal of 1 base from V and 4 bases from J, the junction contained 7 bases not matched to a gene. This CDR3 is 17 amino acids long.